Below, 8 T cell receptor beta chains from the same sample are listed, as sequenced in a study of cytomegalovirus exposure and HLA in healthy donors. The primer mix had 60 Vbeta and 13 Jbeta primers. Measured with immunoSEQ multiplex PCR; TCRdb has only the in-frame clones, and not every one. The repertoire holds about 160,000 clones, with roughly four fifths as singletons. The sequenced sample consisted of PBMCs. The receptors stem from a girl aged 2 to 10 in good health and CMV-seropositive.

In DNA, the CDR3 is TGTGCCAGCAGTGTAGCGGGGCCGGGGTTAAATGAGCAGTTCTTC. It codes for CASSVAGPGLNEQFF. The gene calls are TRBV28 and TRBJ2-1; 8 positions match TRBD2. This CDR3 is built from 15 residues. J was trimmed by 7 bases and V by 5 bases; bases with no gene match: 10. CDR1 is MDHEN and CDR2 is SYDVKM in the germline V gene.

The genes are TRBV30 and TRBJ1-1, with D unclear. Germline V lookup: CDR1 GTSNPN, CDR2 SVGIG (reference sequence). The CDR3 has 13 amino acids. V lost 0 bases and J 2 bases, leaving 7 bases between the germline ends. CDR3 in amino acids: CAWSVLVNTEAFF. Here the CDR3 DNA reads TGTGCCTGGAGTGTACTGGTCAACACTGAAGCTTTCTTT.

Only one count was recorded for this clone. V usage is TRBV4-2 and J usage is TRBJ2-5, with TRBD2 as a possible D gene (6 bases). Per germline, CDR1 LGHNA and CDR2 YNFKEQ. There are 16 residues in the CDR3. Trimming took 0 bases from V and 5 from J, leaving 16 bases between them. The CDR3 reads CASSQDLKGLGETQYF. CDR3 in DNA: TGTGCCAGCAGCCAAGATTTAAAGGGACTCGGGGAGACCCAGTACTTC.

The CDR3 coding sequence is TGCGCCAGCAGCCCGGGGACAGGGGGGTTTTACGAGCAGTACTTC. Its protein is CASSPGTGGFYEQYF. V gene TRBV5-1 combines with J gene TRBJ2-7, with 11 nucleotides matching TRBD1. The CDR3 totals 15 residues. V lost 4 bases, J lost 4 bases, and 7 bases stayed unmatched. CDR1 and CDR2 from the germline V gene are SGHRS and YFSETQ.

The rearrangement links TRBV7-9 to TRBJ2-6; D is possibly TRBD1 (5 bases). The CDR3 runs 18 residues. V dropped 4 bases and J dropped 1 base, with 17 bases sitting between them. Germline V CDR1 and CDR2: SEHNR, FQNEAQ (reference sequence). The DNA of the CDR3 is TGTGCCAGCAGCTATAGATCCCCCTCAGGGTCTGGGGCCAACGTCCTGACTTTC. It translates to CASSYRSPSGSGANVLTF.

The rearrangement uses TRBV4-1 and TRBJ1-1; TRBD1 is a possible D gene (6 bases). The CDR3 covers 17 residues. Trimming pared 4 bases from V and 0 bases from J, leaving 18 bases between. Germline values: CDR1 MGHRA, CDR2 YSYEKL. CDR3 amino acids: CASSLGRFGQMNTEAFF. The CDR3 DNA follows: TGCGCCAGCAGCCTTGGAAGATTCGGACAGATGAACACTGAAGCTTTCTTT.

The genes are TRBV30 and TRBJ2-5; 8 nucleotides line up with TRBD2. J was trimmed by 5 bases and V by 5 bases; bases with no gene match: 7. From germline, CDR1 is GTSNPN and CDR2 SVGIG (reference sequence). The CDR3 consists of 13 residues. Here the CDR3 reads CAWGRTSLETQYF. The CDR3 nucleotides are TGTGCCTGGGGGAGGACTAGCCTGGAGACCCAGTACTTC. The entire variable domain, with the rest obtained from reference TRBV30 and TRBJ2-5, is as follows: SQTIHQWPATLVQPVGSPLSLECTVEGTSNPNLYWYRQAAGRGLQLLFYSVGIGQISSEVPQNLSASRPQDRQFILSSKKLLLSDSGFYLCAWGRTSLETQYFGPGTRLLVL.

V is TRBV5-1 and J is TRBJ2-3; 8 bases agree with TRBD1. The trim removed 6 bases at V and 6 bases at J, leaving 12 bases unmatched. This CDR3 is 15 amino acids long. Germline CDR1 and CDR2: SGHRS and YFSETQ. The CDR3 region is CASTPGQGPSDTQYF. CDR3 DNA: TGCGCCAGCACACCCGGACAGGGTCCTTCTGATACGCAGTATTTT.